This entry is about one T cell receptor (beta chain). These data belong to a study of blood T cell repertoires in COVID-19. Study in general: From the United States, Italy and Spain came samples of acute and convalescent COVID-19. The cDNA or gDNA used as material had been derived from T cells, B-cell-depleted T cells, or PBMCs.

This CDR3 region has 14 residues. Germline V gene lookup returns CDR1 MDHEN and CDR2 SYDVKM. Between the trimmed V and J ends, which lost 7 bases and 4 bases, there was a span of 16 bases. Profiling relied on immunoSEQ multiplex PCR, and the TCRdb table lists in-frame clones only, not all of them. This table has about 220,000 clones, about 85% appearing once. This chain connects TRBV28 to TRBJ1-1, with TRBD1 as a possible D gene (5 bases). The source is a woman between 45 and 65 years old with COVID-19, enrolled during active disease. The sample taken for sequencing was peripheral blood. CDR3 region: CASTLGSGTTEAFF. The CDR3 DNA reads as TGTGCCAGCACCCTGGGTAGCGGGACCACTGAAGCTTTCTTT.